What follows are 19 T cell receptor beta chains derived from one specimen sequenced in a study of cytomegalovirus exposure and HLA in healthy donors. PCR used 60 Vbeta primers and 13 Jbeta primers. Only in-frame clones appear in the TCRdb table, and some are missing; sequencing was by immunoSEQ multiplex PCR. This table holds under 250,000 clones, around 76% found once. Sequencing was performed on PBMCs. The receptor source for this set is a middle-aged man in good health and CMV-seropositive.

This chain connects TRBV27 to TRBJ1-5; D uncertain. Germline lookup yields CDR1 MNHEY and CDR2 SMNVEV (reference sequence). Trimming shortened V by 1 base and J by 0 bases, and 10 bases separated the two germline ends. The CDR3 contains 16 residues. The CDR3 spells CASSLWAANSNQPQHF. The DNA of the CDR3 is TGTGCCAGCAGTTTATGGGCAGCTAATAGCAATCAGCCCCAGCATTTT.

This chain connects TRBV29-1 to TRBJ1-2; D uncertain. CDR1 is SQVTM and CDR2 is ANQGSEA in the germline V gene. V lost 7 bases and J 0 bases, leaving 12 bases between the germline ends. The CDR3 spans 13 residues. CDR3 nucleotides: TGCAGCGATATACAGAGTTCTAACTATGGCTACACCTTC. Translated: CSDIQSSNYGYTF.

V gene TRBV9 combines with J gene TRBJ1-2; the D is unclear. The CDR3 loop spans 14 amino acids. The germline V gene encodes CDR1 SGDLS and CDR2 YYNGEE. With 4 bases removed from V and 8 bases from J, the gap between germline ends came to 18 bases. CDR3: CASSPSWGAGGYTF. The CDR3, as DNA: TGTGCCAGCAGCCCTAGTTGGGGAGCGGGAGGCTACACCTTC.

The chain has TRBV6-1 and TRBJ2-5; 7 positions match TRBD1. The CDR3 runs to 16 residues. V lost 4 bases, J lost 0 bases, and 8 bases stayed unmatched. Per the germline V gene, CDR1 is MNHNS and CDR2 is SASEGT. The CDR3 sequence is CASSVRQGQNQETQYF. DNA of the CDR3: TGTGCCAGCAGTGTGCGACAGGGACAAAACCAAGAGACCCAGTACTTC.

The chain combines TRBV5-1 with TRBJ2-1; a possible D gene is TRBD1 (6 bases). This CDR3 has 15 amino acids. CDR1 is SGHRS and CDR2 is YFSETQ in the germline V gene. Trimming cost V 2 bases and J 0 bases, with 9 bases left between them. CDR3 sequence reads: CASSFRGSSYNEQFF. CDR3 coding DNA: TGCGCCAGCAGCTTCAGGGGCAGCTCCTACAATGAGCAGTTCTTC.

The chain couples TRBV6-1 to TRBJ1-1, with 7 bases fitting TRBD1. The germline gives CDR1 MNHNS, CDR2 SASEGT. This CDR3 region has 15 residues. The trim removed 0 bases at V and 2 bases at J, leaving 3 bases unmatched. CDR3 residues: CASSEARDRNTEAFF. The CDR3 nucleotides read TGTGCCAGCAGTGAAGCGCGGGACAGAAACACTGAAGCTTTCTTT.

This chain uses TRBV6-6 with TRBJ1-5; 8 bases fit TRBD1. The CDR3 has 15 amino acids. CDR1 is MNHNY, CDR2 SVGAGI, per germline (reference sequence). V lost 6 bases to trimming and J lost 4 bases; unmatched junction nucleotides: 8. As DNA, the CDR3 is TGTGCCAGCAGACGCGACAGGGGAAGTAATCAGCCCCAGCATTTT. The encoded protein is CASRRDRGSNQPQHF.

This chain links TRBV4-1 with TRBJ2-1; 7 bases align to TRBD2. CDR3 length equals 16 residues. Germline assignment: CDR1 MGHRA and CDR2 YSYEKL. V shed 3 bases, J shed 4 bases, and the junction held 9 bases outside the gene matches. CDR3 DNA sequence: TGCGCCAGCAGCCAGATACTAGCGCCTTATTACAATGAGCAGTTCTTC. Amino acid sequence: CASSQILAPYYNEQFF.

This clone was counted a single time. As DNA, the CDR3 is TGTGCCAGCAGTTCAGGACAGGGTGACACTGAAGCTTTCTTT. Translation: CASSSGQGDTEAFF. The J gene is TRBJ1-1, the V gene TRBV27, with 8 bases that match TRBD1. V trimming: 4 bases; J trimming: 3 bases; junction bases outside the gene matches: 4. The V gene's germline CDR1 is MNHEY and CDR2 SMNVEV (reference sequence). CDR3 length: 14 amino acids.

The V call is TRBV6-1, the J call TRBJ1-2; TRBD1 might be the D (5 bases). Trimming left V 1 base short and J 5 bases short, with 14 bases between. The CDR3 is 15 residues long. Per germline, CDR1 MNHNS and CDR2 SASEGT. The CDR3 coding sequence is TGTGCCAGCAGTGAAGTTGGGAGGGGTGGGTATGGCTACACCTTC. This codes for CASSEVGRGGYGYTF.

The CDR3 DNA is TGTGCCAGCAGCTCCCTGGGGAGGGAAGCAATTGGAAAATACCTTGAAGCTTTCTTT. This translates into CASSSLGREAIGKYLEAFF. The rearrangement links TRBV11-3 to TRBJ1-1; no reliable D call. This CDR3 is built from 19 residues. V was clipped by 4 bases and J by 7 bases, with 31 bases between them. The V gene's germline CDR1 is SGHNT and CDR2 YENEEA.

CDR3 coding DNA: TGTGCCAGCAGCTCGGTGGGACTAGCGGACACGGGGCGATACAATGAGCAGTTCTTC. Its protein product is CASSSVGLADTGRYNEQFF. The chain uses TRBV7-9 and TRBJ2-1; 11 positions match TRBD2. After removal of 4 bases from V and 4 bases from J, the junction contained 15 bases not matched to a gene. The CDR3 length is 19 residues. Germline-derived CDR1 and CDR2 are SEHNR and FQNEAQ (reference sequence).

The genes are TRBV5-1 and TRBJ1-4; maybe TRBD1 (5 bases). V was cut by 2 bases and J by 4 bases, with 9 bases left in between. CDR1 and CDR2 (germline): SGHRS, YFSETQ. The CDR3 is 14 residues long. The CDR3 loop reads CASSLTGRNEKLFF. The CDR3, as DNA: TGCGCCAGCAGCTTAACAGGCCGTAATGAAAAACTGTTTTTT. Based on the CDR3 plus reference TRBV5-1 and TRBJ1-4, the full variable domain is KAGVTQTPRYLIKTRGQQVTLSCSPISGHRSVSWYQQTPGQGLQFLFEYFSETQRNKGNFPGRFSGRQFSNSRSEMNVSTLELGDSALYLCASSLTGRNEKLFFGSGTQLSVL.

Comment on this clone: Germline and junction disagree at one end, which may indicate a read error. The DNA for the CDR3 is TGTGTCAGCAGCGCGGGGCAGGGAAATGAAAAACTGTTTTTT. It specifies CVSSAGQGNEKLFF. The chain recombines TRBV6-6 with TRBJ1-4; TRBD1 is a possible D gene (5 bases). The CDR3 consists of 14 residues. Germline CDR1 MNHNY, CDR2 SVGAGI (reference sequence).

The CDR3 loop is CASTPSSGRRNEQFF. CDR3 in DNA: TGTGCCAGCACCCCGTCTAGCGGGAGGAGGAATGAGCAGTTCTTC. The J gene is TRBJ2-1, the V gene TRBV7-9; 11 bases map to TRBD2. Germline trimming cut 7 bases from V and 7 bases from J; bases unmatched to any gene: 9. Germline CDR1 reads SEHNR; CDR2 reads FQNEAQ (reference sequence). The CDR3 is 15 amino acids.

The chain recombines TRBV5-6 with TRBJ1-1, with 7 bases matching TRBD1. Germline CDR1 reads SGHDT; CDR2 reads YYEEEE. Unmatched junction bases numbered 6, after V lost 4 bases and J lost 3 bases. The CDR3 extends over 14 amino acids. CDR3 coding DNA: TGTGCCAGCAGCCCCCAGGGGGGCGACACTGAAGCTTTCTTT. It is translated as CASSPQGGDTEAFF.

This clone has only a few counts. The CDR3 loop reads CASSTSTMGTQYF. The CDR3, as DNA: TGTGCCAGCAGCACATCGACAATGGGTACGCAGTATTTT. The V and J genes are TRBV7-9 and TRBJ2-3; D gene uncertain. This CDR3 is 13 amino acids long. Trimming took 5 bases from V and 8 from J, leaving 14 bases between them. Germline V lookup: CDR1 SEHNR, CDR2 FQNEAQ (reference sequence).

In its sample, this clone was seen once. The genes are TRBV27 and TRBJ2-6, with D perhaps TRBD1 (5 bases). The CDR3 runs 17 residues. The ends were cut back, 3 bases at V and 1 base at J, with 13 bases in the middle. Germline-derived CDR1 and CDR2 are MNHEY and SMNVEV (reference sequence). The CDR3 loop is CASSFAAGRSGANVLTF. CDR3 bases: TGTGCCAGCAGTTTTGCGGCAGGGCGATCTGGGGCCAACGTCCTGACTTTC.

The chain uses TRBV30 and TRBJ2-7, with a tentative D call TRBD1 (6 bases). CDR1 and CDR2 from the germline V gene are GTSNPN and SVGIG (reference sequence). The V gene lost 0 bases and the J gene lost 0 bases, with 9 bases spanning the gap. The CDR3 has 14 amino acids. The CDR3 loop is CAWSVRGSSYEQYF. In DNA, the CDR3 is TGTGCCTGGAGTGTAAGGGGGAGCTCCTACGAGCAGTACTTC.